This TCR beta chain was found in a study of T cells in Graves' hyperthyroidism and ophthalmopathy. Study results and caveats: Blood also showed most of the thyroid clonotypes that were expanded above 0.001.

Patients with ophthalmopathy all had a Clinical Activity Score of at least 3, a NOSPECS grade of at least 4 and duration under 3 months. The PBMCs studied were ones that came from roughly 9.4 ml fresh peripheral blood. This clonotype was recorded at least ten times. The target antigen is unknown. One end of the junction varies from germline; a read error may be responsible. The CDR3 is 13 amino acids. Looked up from germline, CDR1 is SGHRS and CDR2 is YFSETQ. Researchers amplified the TCR beta CDR3 regions from RNA transcripts. The TCR CDR3 was amplified in a first-round RT-PCR using the HTBI primer set. TCRdb recomputed calls from the multiplex PCR reads with MiXCR, one row per CDR3 protein. Altogether 300,000 to 450,000 distinct CDR3 sequences are present, approximately 15% being singletons, with the ten largest covering about 19%.

The sequencing input was blood. V and J are TRBV5-1 and TRBJ2-7, with 7 bases that match TRBD2. The sequence came from a woman younger than 45 with Graves' ophthalmopathy. CDR3 nucleotides: TGCGCCAGCAGTTTGGGGGGGGTATACGAGCAGTACTTC. Translated, it gives CASSLGGVYEQYF.